This T cell receptor (beta chain) was observed in a study of shared clonotypes between healthy human individuals (dated by TCRdb to about 2020). Study-wide context: A few men and two women, aged 18 to 49 years, made up the cohort. For each donor, three plates each were used for CD4 naive and CD4 memory, two plates were used for CD8 naive, and one plate was used for CD8 memory. To estimate repertoire size and how much clonotypes are shared between individuals, the study performed deep sequencing of blood TCR repertoires from 4 to 6 healthy adults. To increase sequencing depth and limit assay-specific biases, TCR repertoire library preparation and sequencing were carried out by different laboratories using diverse techniques. Leukapheresis yielded between about 0.85 and 10 billion PBMCs per donor. General study outcomes and caveats: Naive subsets generally had larger estimated clonotype richness than memory subsets did. Pairwise subsampling indicated that sequencing depth was expected to affect the degree of clonotype sharing among donors. Only blood was sampled, and tissue TCR repertoires likely differ from those in blood. Because the study included a small number of donors, the genetic and exposure-history diversity represented was limited. Higher generation probabilities were observed for clonotypes shared by all four sorted-subset donors than for non-shared clonotypes. Rarefaction of sorted-subset datasets indicated incomplete sequencing despite the large sequencing depth. Across a handful of donors, approximately 4.9% of naive CD4, more than 3% of naive CD8, approximately 2.5% of memory CD4, and about 0.4% of memory CD8 clonotypes were shared.

TCR CDR3 regions were amplified from genomic DNA by multiplex PCR using the deep immunoSEQ assay. Genomic DNA extracted from each cell subset was distributed evenly over all wells of several immunoSEQ 96-well plates, and each plate served as one replicate. Each replicate PCR for sorted subsets received 200 ng genomic DNA, equal to tens of thousands of T cell genomes. The purified libraries were quantified using a Qubit 3.0 fluorometer, sized with a Bioanalyzer 2100, and then quantified again using the KAPA Library Quantification kit. Every immunoSEQ 96-well plate was sequenced on a dedicated single-read 150-cycle Illumina NextSeq 550 flow cell. Processing in the source paper ran as follows. The immunoSEQ output contained only junctional sequences without quality scores, so filtering could not match that applied to full-length reads. To assign V/J genes and CDR3, sequences were annotated using PyIR, a Python wrapper for IgBLAST v1.9, with IMGT germline references. Reads with weak V/J assignments (E-value above 1e-6), missing CDR3, stop codons, out-of-frame junctions, or ambiguous translated residues were removed. V3J clonotypes were defined as sequences sharing an identical inferred V gene, J gene, and CDR3 amino acid sequence. To compute the percentage overlap between repertoires, the number of shared unique clonotypes was divided by the size of the smaller repertoire. Three approaches were used to assess repertoire richness: RTK rarefaction, the Chao1 estimator, and Recon v2.1 estimates of unobserved clonotypes. Generation probabilities were computed with OLGA for all TCRbeta clonotypes obtained by the gDNA method from several donors. TCRdb holds this immuneACCESS table with in-frame rearrangements only. Some clones are missing; in checked studies, unresolved V genes explain under half, and the rest has no known cause. V and J calls and clone size are given by that table; D and trimming were obtained from the DNA. Counted in this sample were 550,000 to 750,000 clones; about 90% of them appeared once. The ten top clones hold 24% of the sample.

CD8 naive samples were CD45RO-negative cells positively selected for CCR7, giving a CD45RA+CCR7+ population that excluded TemRA cells. Healthy HIV-negative adults with no recently reported acute infections or vaccinations were included as donors. All donors were Caucasian adults living in Nashville, Tennessee, USA. After blood collection by leukapheresis, PBMCs were isolated using Ficoll-Histopaque density gradient centrifugation and then cryopreserved in the vapor phase of liquid nitrogen. Purity and quantity of every magnetically sorted T cell population were checked by analytical flow cytometry. From each sorted fraction, genomic DNA was isolated and quantified by UV absorbance on a Nanodrop 2000c. The V end gives up 2 bases and the J end 3 bases, leaving 17 bases in the junction not matched to a gene. CDR1 and CDR2 are read off the germline V gene (reference sequence) as GTSNPN and SVGIG. Inclusive of the bounding cysteine and phenylalanine, the CDR3 is 18 residues long. The entry retains the CDR3 DNA only, 54 bases that are in frame from base 1.

Regarding this clone: The antigen it binds to is not known. No base quality information exists; no much larger clone differs at one position.

The sequence links TRBV30 to TRBJ2-3; 7 bases in between match TRBD2. This sequence was found in a man aged 30 to 45 in good health. Material: naive CD8+ T cells sorted from blood. Per the publication, the cell subset or site label means: CD45RA+CCR7+. For the CDR3, the sequence is CAWSLYAGVVVGTDTQYF. The sequence in DNA is TGTGCCTGGAGTCTGTACGCGGGAGTTGTAGTGGGAACAGATACGCAGTATTTT.